A single sample is the source of the 2 T cell receptor beta chains below, sequenced in a study of TIL therapy for anti-PD-1-resistant metastatic lung cancer. Time point of the sample: pre-treatment sample, taken before nivolumab and TIL therapy. Most excised metastases sampled were pleural nodules or supraclavicular lymph nodes. The immunoSEQ assay was v3. Produced via immunoSEQ multiplex PCR; TCRdb's table is partial and in-frame only. The sample holds 25,000 to 30,000 clones, roughly 63% seen once. The sample in question was tumor tissue, obtained at baseline. The receptors stem from a woman aged 25-80 years with non-small cell lung cancer.

V is TRBV19 and J is TRBJ2-3; 15 bases line up with TRBD2. The germline gives CDR1 LNHDA, CDR2 SQIVND (reference sequence). This CDR3 comprises 18 residues. V was pared by 6 bases and J by 6 bases, with 13 bases of the junction left unmatched. In nucleotides, the CDR3 is TGTGCCAGTAGGAGTTGGACTAGCGGGAGGGCTTATACCGATACGCAGTATTTT. It codes for CASRSWTSGRAYTDTQYF.

The chain joins TRBV29-1 to TRBJ2-1; 11 nucleotides line up with TRBD2. Germline-derived CDR1 and CDR2 are SQVTM and ANQGSEA. The CDR3 spans 15 residues. Germline trimming cut 2 bases from V and 4 bases from J; bases unmatched to any gene: 4. The CDR3 loop reads CSVEPGTSGYNEQFF. The CDR3 DNA is TGCAGCGTTGAACCCGGGACTAGCGGTTACAATGAGCAGTTCTTC.